A single sample gave rise to the 16 T cell receptor beta chains below, sequenced in a study of blood T cells in healthy people across ages. The use of a sample-barcoded 5' primer and a J-beta primer mix characterized a second PCR of roughly 6 to 11 cycles. TCRdb re-analysed the 5' RACE reads in MiXCR, keeping a single row per CDR3 protein. The sample records 890,000 or so distinct CDR3 sequences, about 62% being singletons. The sample taken for sequencing was blood. Receptors originate from a man aged 30 to 45 in good health.

The chain combines TRBV6-5 with TRBJ2-7, with 9 bases lining up with TRBD1. V shed 6 bases, J shed 4 bases, and the junction held 7 bases outside the gene matches. This CDR3 spans 14 amino acids. Germline-derived CDR1 and CDR2 are MNHEY and SVGAGI. This CDR3 reads CASSYRQGEYEQYF. CDR3 coding DNA: TGTGCCAGCAGCTACAGACAGGGGGAGTACGAGCAGTACTTC.

This clonotype was found a few times. This sequence joins TRBV20-1 and TRBJ2-3; TRBD1 matches 8 bases. Germline assignment: CDR1 DFQATT and CDR2 SNEGSKA (reference sequence). J was trimmed by 1 base and V by 5 bases; bases with no gene match: 2. The CDR3 length is 13 residues. CDR3: CSAQTGGTDTQYF. The CDR3, as DNA: TGCAGTGCTCAGACAGGGGGCACAGATACGCAGTATTTT.

The chain carries TRBV7-3 and TRBJ2-1, with 10 bases identical to TRBD2. The CDR3 runs to 15 residues. Germline V gene data show CDR1 as SGHTA and CDR2 as FQGTGA. V shed 5 bases and J 8 bases; nucleotides not matched to a gene: 9. This CDR3 reads CASSRDSGGIDEQFF. The DNA for the CDR3 is TGTGCCAGCAGCCGCGATAGCGGGGGGATTGATGAGCAGTTCTTC.

This clonotype was observed a few times. The rearrangement joins TRBV5-6 to TRBJ2-5, with 14 nucleotides matching TRBD2. V lost 2 bases to trimming and J lost 5 bases; unmatched junction nucleotides: 2. This CDR3 spans 15 amino acids. Germline V gives CDR1 SGHDT, CDR2 YYEEEE. The CDR3 coding sequence is TGTGCCAGCAGCTTCGGACTAGCGGGGGGTGAGACCCAGTACTTC. Translated, it gives CASSFGLAGGETQYF.

This rearrangement joins TRBV14 to TRBJ2-7; TRBD1 aligns across 10 bases. Germline V CDR1 and CDR2: SGHDN, FVKESK. This CDR3 contains 16 residues. Trimming removed 0 bases from V and 2 bases from J; junction bases left unmatched: 4. In DNA form, the CDR3 reads TGTGCCAGCAGCCAAGATCTTGGACAGGGGGCCTACGAGCAGTACTTC. Amino acid sequence: CASSQDLGQGAYEQYF.

This clonotype was seen just once. The chain joins TRBV30 to TRBJ2-7, with 7 bases fitting TRBD1. This CDR3 is 12 amino acids long. Losses at the gene ends were 5 bases for V and 1 base for J; bases not matched to a gene: 2. Germline V gene sequence: CDR1 GTSNPN, CDR2 SVGIG (reference sequence). CDR3 sequence: CAWGGQSYEQYF. The DNA of the CDR3 is TGTGCCTGGGGGGGACAGTCCTACGAGCAGTACTTC.

In this sample, this clonotype turned up a few times. V usage is TRBV4-2 and J usage is TRBJ2-6; D is unresolved. Germline V lookup: CDR1 LGHNA, CDR2 YNFKEQ. The CDR3 is 15 residues long. Trimming pared 3 bases from V and 0 bases from J, leaving 6 bases between. DNA for the CDR3: TGTGCCAGCAGCCACAGTAGCTCTGGGGCCAACGTCCTGACTTTC. Amino acid sequence: CASSHSSSGANVLTF.

Only a few counts were recorded for this clonotype. This chain links TRBV4-3 with TRBJ2-2; D not resolved. Trimming stripped 5 bases from V and 6 bases from J, with 4 bases between. The CDR3 runs to 11 residues. The germline V gene has CDR1 LGHNA and CDR2 YSLEER. The CDR3 region has the DNA TGCGCCAGCAGCTACGCCGGGGAGCTGTTTTTT. The encoded protein is CASSYAGELFF.

The chain employs TRBV6-2 or TRBV6-3 and TRBJ2-5; 11 bases are shared with TRBD1. The CDR3 runs 15 residues. CDR1 MNHEY and CDR2 SVGEGT come from the germline V gene. The ends lost 5 bases at V and 1 base at J; junction bases unmatched: 3. The CDR3 nucleotides are TGTGCCAGCAGTGACGGGACAGGGGGCCAAGAGACCCAGTACTTC. It translates to CASSDGTGGQETQYF.

The rearrangement joins TRBV7-2 to TRBJ1-6, with a weak D call TRBD1 (5 bases). CDR3 length: 15 residues. Deletions cut 3 bases from V and 5 bases from J, with 11 bases between. Germline CDR1 and CDR2: SGHTA and FQGNSA. The CDR3 sequence: CASSFRQPDNSPLHF. The CDR3 DNA follows: TGTGCCAGCAGCTTTAGACAGCCGGATAATTCACCCCTCCACTTT.

The chain recombines TRBV25-1 with TRBJ2-5; a weak D match, TRBD2 (7 bases). V shed 5 bases and J shed 2 bases, with 18 bases lying between them. The V gene's germline CDR1 is MGHDK and CDR2 SYGVNS. This CDR3 contains 16 residues. The CDR3 is CASSSLGGPRQETQYF. CDR3 DNA sequence: TGTGCCAGCAGTTCCTTGGGGGGGCCGCGGCAAGAGACCCAGTACTTC.

The chain combines TRBV6-5 with TRBJ1-4; unclear D gene. The CDR3 consists of 12 residues. Trimming removed 5 bases at V and 8 bases at J, with 9 bases between. Germline assignment: CDR1 MNHEY and CDR2 SVGAGI. CDR3 in DNA: TGTGCCAGCAGTAGGGCGGGAGAAAAACTGTTTTTT. Translating gives CASSRAGEKLFF.

The chain has TRBV5-1 and TRBJ2-7; no clear D. Germline values: CDR1 SGHRS, CDR2 YFSETQ. The CDR3 extends over 15 amino acids. The ends were cut back, 1 base at V and 3 bases at J, with 14 bases in the middle. The CDR3 region is CASSLSGSTDYEQYF. The CDR3 bases are TGCGCCAGCAGCTTGTCCGGGTCCACCGACTACGAGCAGTACTTC.

The J gene is TRBJ2-6, the V gene TRBV27; D is unresolved. The CDR3 is 15 residues long. V lost 5 bases, J lost 0 bases, and 8 bases lay in between. The V gene's germline CDR1 is MNHEY and CDR2 SMNVEV (reference sequence). CDR3 in DNA: TGTGCCAGCAGTCTGAGAATCTCTGGGGCCAACGTCCTGACTTTC. This translates into CASSLRISGANVLTF.

The chain employs TRBV20-1 and TRBJ2-7, with a tentative D call TRBD1 (5 bases). From germline, CDR1 is DFQATT and CDR2 SNEGSKA (reference sequence). V was clipped by 4 bases and J by 2 bases, with 18 bases between them. This CDR3 is 15 amino acids long. CDR3 nucleotide sequence: TGCAGTGCTAAGGACCAAACTACAGGCGCCTACGAGCAGTACTTC. It codes for CSAKDQTTGAYEQYF.

This chain joins TRBV29-1 and TRBJ2-3; maybe TRBD2 (6 bases). V was shortened by 7 bases and J by 4 bases, with 18 bases between the two germline ends. This CDR3 comprises 14 residues. CDR1 is SQVTM and CDR2 is ANQGSEA in the germline V gene. Here the CDR3 reads CSAVGAGRPDTQYF. CDR3 nucleotides: TGCAGCGCCGTTGGGGCAGGGAGGCCAGATACGCAGTATTTT.